Listed here are 24 T cell receptor beta chains from one sample, sequenced in a study of CD8+CD57+ T cells in acquired aplastic anemia. Patients who underwent sequencing had shown CD8+CD57+ cell expansion by flow cytometry. TCR beta VDJ combinations and CDR3 sequences were profiled from genomic DNA. TCRdb recomputed calls from the reads with MiXCR, one row per CDR3 protein. In the table there are around 250,000 distinct CDR3 sequences, 82% of which are singletons. The material sequenced was sorted CD4+, CD8+, or CD8+CD57+ T cells (not recorded which) from PBMCs. The receptors were sampled from a human donor with aplastic anemia.

This clonotype appeared a few times. The J gene is TRBJ2-1, the V gene TRBV7-9; 10 bases match TRBD2. Trimming cost V 3 bases and J 10 bases; bases outside gene matches: 12. CDR1 is SEHNR, CDR2 FQNEAQ, per germline (reference sequence). CDR3 length: 16 residues. The CDR3 sequence: CASSFQRSGRAGEQFF. In DNA, the CDR3 is TGTGCCAGCAGCTTTCAAAGAAGCGGGAGGGCGGGAGAGCAGTTCTTC. Together with reference TRBV7-9 and TRBJ2-1, the CDR3 gives the full variable domain: DTGVSQNPRHKITKRGQNVTFRCDPISEHNRLYWYRQTLGQGPEFLTYFQNEAQLEKSRLLSDRFSAERPKGSFSTLEIQRTEQGDSAMYLCASSFQRSGRAGEQFFGPGTRLTVL.

This rearrangement joins TRBV5-4 to TRBJ2-7; D uncertain. Germline V gene data show CDR1 as SGHNT and CDR2 as YYREEE (reference sequence). Trimming shortened V by 2 bases and J by 7 bases, and 16 bases separated the two germline ends. This CDR3 has 14 residues. The CDR3 is CASSFAGGTWEQYV. The DNA of the CDR3 is TGTGCCAGCAGCTTTGCTGGCGGTACGTGGGAGCAGTACGTC.

For this clonotype: This likely comes from a read error, as the CDR3 has no conserved phenylalanine or tryptophan at its end. The DNA is left out, because the CDR3 cannot be placed on it with certainty; the CDR3 is given as TCRdb lists it. J is TRBJ1-1 and V is TRBV7-2; no check of the table's D call, TRBD1, against the DNA was made. The CDR3 comprises 13 residues, both ends counted. Germline loops: CDR1 SGHTA, CDR2 FQGNSA. CDR3 sequence reads: CASSLTAGPDTFY.

The chain has TRBV6-5 and TRBJ2-7; D is uncertain. There are 14 residues in the CDR3. V was clipped by 2 bases and J by 2 bases, with 10 bases between them. The germline V gene has CDR1 MNHEY and CDR2 SVGAGI. CDR3 sequence: CASSYPGVTYEQYF. CDR3 bases: TGTGCCAGCAGTTACCCCGGAGTCACCTACGAGCAGTACTTC.

The chain uses TRBV11-3 and TRBJ1-5; D gene uncertain. V shed 0 bases and J shed 3 bases, with 12 bases lying between them. The CDR3 runs 16 residues. Germline CDR1 is SGHNT and CDR2 is YENEEA. The CDR3 protein is CASSLDLRDYNQPQHF. CDR3 DNA sequence: TGTGCCAGCAGCTTAGATCTGAGAGATTACAATCAGCCCCAGCATTTT.

The chain joins TRBV11-2 to TRBJ1-2, with D possibly being TRBD1 (5 bases). This CDR3 contains 13 residues. The V gene lost 3 bases and the J gene lost 7 bases, with 12 bases spanning the gap. CDR1 is SGHAT and CDR2 is FQNNGV in the germline V gene. CDR3 nucleotides: TGTGCCAGCAGCTTCGGCCGGGGCGGTGGCTACACCTTC. Translating gives CASSFGRGGGYTF. Complete variable domain (other parts from reference TRBV11-2 and TRBJ1-2): EAGVAQSPRYKIIEKRQSVAFWCNPISGHATLYWYQQILGQGPKLLIQFQNNGVVDDSQLPKDRFSAERLKGVDSTLKIQPAKLEDSAVYLCASSFGRGGGYTFGSGTRLTVV.

Points on this clonotype: No conserved phenylalanine or tryptophan is present at the end of the CDR3, so a read error is the likely explanation. This rearrangement joins TRBV2 to TRBJ2-7; 7 bases line up with TRBD2. The CDR3 consists of 15 residues. Germline CDR1 reads SNHLY; CDR2 reads FYNNEI. CDR3 region: CASRGEGMSSYVQYS. CDR3 in DNA: TGTGCCAGCAGGGGGGAGGGGATGAGCTCCTACGTGCAGTACTCA.

This clonotype appeared once. The rearrangement links TRBV20-1 to TRBJ2-5; 10 bases agree with TRBD2. Germline V gene sequence: CDR1 DFQATT, CDR2 SNEGSKA (reference sequence). This CDR3 is built from 14 residues. V trimming: 6 bases; J trimming: 5 bases; junction bases outside the gene matches: 9. DNA for the CDR3: TGCAGTGCCAACCCGGGACTAGCGATGGAGACCCAGTACTTC. This encodes CSANPGLAMETQYF.

Worth noting for this clonotype: Because the CDR3 is missing its conserved closing phenylalanine or tryptophan, this is likely a read error. Because the CDR3's place on the DNA is in doubt, the DNA is left out and the CDR3 is given as listed by TCRdb. The J gene is TRBJ1-1, the V gene TRBV2; TRBD1 is the table's D call, not checked against the DNA. Germline V lookup: CDR1 SNHLY, CDR2 FYNNEI. The CDR3 is 15 amino acids long, termini counted. The CDR3 spells CASGGVGAANTEACL.

As to this clonotype: Since no conserved phenylalanine or tryptophan closes the CDR3, a read error is the likely cause. No DNA is shown, since the ends of the CDR3 on it are uncertain; the CDR3 is the one TCRdb lists. This chain joins TRBV7-3 and TRBJ2-3; TRBD1 is the table's D call and was not checked against the DNA. The CDR3 has 13 residues if both end residues are counted. The germline V gene encodes CDR1 SGHTA and CDR2 FQGTGA. The CDR3 sequence: CASRVGGRPNKYY.

A single count supports this clonotype. The genes are TRBV10-3 and TRBJ1-1, with 7 bases lining up with TRBD1. J gave up 6 bases and V 7 bases, and 5 bases lay outside the gene matches. Germline loops: CDR1 ENHRY, CDR2 SYGVKD. This CDR3 spans 12 amino acids. CDR3 region: CAITGDRAEAFF. CDR3 coding DNA: TGTGCCATCACGGGTGACAGGGCTGAAGCTTTCTTT.

Details on this clonotype: The CDR3 end shows no conserved phenylalanine or tryptophan, and so a read error is likely. No DNA is shown, since the ends of the CDR3 on it are uncertain; the CDR3 is the one TCRdb lists. This chain connects TRBV15 to TRBJ2-3; TRBD1 reflects the table's D call only, with no check against the DNA. The CDR3 length is 14 residues, termini included. Germline V CDR1 and CDR2: LNHNV, YYDKDF (reference sequence). CDR3 amino acids: CASRYLGCPHTQLS.

Turning to this clonotype: The junction and the germline gene differ at one end; a read error may be behind it. The chain carries TRBV7-9 and TRBJ2-3, with TRBD2 as a possible D gene (5 bases). From germline, CDR1 is SEHNR and CDR2 FQNEAQ (reference sequence). The CDR3 totals 14 residues. In DNA form, the CDR3 reads TGTGCCAGCAGCTTAGTACCCGGGGAGCTGACGCTTGATTTT. This translates into CASSLVPGELTLDF.

The chain combines TRBV5-4 with TRBJ2-5, with a weak D call TRBD1 (5 bases). CDR3 length: 14 amino acids. Trimming shortened V by 2 bases and J by 2 bases, and 10 bases separated the two germline ends. Germline CDR1 is SGHNT and CDR2 is YYREEE (reference sequence). The CDR3 spells CASSFRRGQETQYF. The CDR3 region has the DNA TGTGCCAGCAGCTTTCGTAGGGGACAAGAGACCCAGTACTTC.

The chain employs TRBV7-8 and TRBJ1-1; 8 nucleotides line up with TRBD1. The CDR3 is 15 amino acids. Looked up from germline, CDR1 is SGHVS and CDR2 is FQNEAQ. The junction had 3 bases not matched to a gene; V was cut back by 3 bases and J by 0 bases. The DNA for the CDR3 is TGTGCCAGCAGCTTGCCGACAGGGGTGAACACTGAAGCTTTCTTT. It specifies CASSLPTGVNTEAFF.

This clonotype was detected once. Since the CDR3 does not end with the conserved phenylalanine or tryptophan, this likely comes from a read error. The chain employs TRBV2 and TRBJ2-5; maybe TRBD2 (7 bases). Per germline, CDR1 SNHLY and CDR2 FYNNEI. CDR3 length equals 14 residues. The ends were cut back, 8 bases at V and 5 bases at J, with 18 bases in the middle. The CDR3 region is CASGGGSSHETQYC. Written as DNA, the CDR3 is TGTGCCAGCGGCGGGGGCTCCAGCCATGAGACCCAGTACTGC.

On this clonotype: At one of its ends the junction is not consistent with the germline gene, which may arise from a read error. The gene calls are TRBV7-2 and TRBJ2-3, with D possibly matching TRBD2 (6 bases). Germline assignment: CDR1 SGHTA and CDR2 FQGNSA. The CDR3 has 12 amino acids. The CDR3 region has the DNA TGTGCCAGCAGCGCGGGATCCAATGAGCAGTATTTC. It yields the protein CASSAGSNEQYF.

V gene TRBV9 combines with J gene TRBJ2-2; 7 nucleotides line up with TRBD1. V shed 7 bases, J shed 6 bases, and the junction held 15 bases outside the gene matches. The CDR3 is made up of 16 amino acids. The germline gives CDR1 SGDLS, CDR2 YYNGEE. The CDR3 DNA sequence: TGTGCCAGCGGCCCACCACAGGGGCGGAAGTCCGGGGAGCTGTTTTTT. Translating it yields CASGPPQGRKSGELFF.

The chain is built from TRBV11-2 and TRBJ1-6; no definite D call. The CDR3 is 16 residues long. The ends were cut back, 1 base at V and 3 bases at J, with 10 bases in the middle. Germline CDR1 reads SGHAT; CDR2 reads FQNNGV. The CDR3 DNA reads as TGTGCCAGCAGCTTAGCGGGCTGGGGCTATAATTCACCCCTCCACTTT. Translation gives CASSLAGWGYNSPLHF.

Details on this clonotype: At one end the junction does not follow the germline gene, possibly because of a read error. The chain carries TRBV7-9 and TRBJ2-3; D is unresolved. In germline, CDR1 is SEHNR, CDR2 FQNEAQ (reference sequence). CDR3 length: 14 residues. CDR3 region: CASSFARSPERQDF. CDR3 bases: TGTGCCAGCAGCTTTGCAAGAAGTCCCGAGAGGCAGGATTTT.

Points on this clonotype: At one end the junction does not follow the germline gene, possibly because of a read error. The chain links TRBV7-9 to TRBJ1-1; D is uncertain. Per the germline V gene, CDR1 is SEHNR and CDR2 is FQNEAQ (reference sequence). CDR3 length: 15 amino acids. CDR3 loop: CASSFDLSGESEAHF. Written as DNA, the CDR3 is TGTGCCAGCAGCTTTGATCTAAGCGGGGAGAGCGAAGCTCACTTT.

Details on this clonotype: Sequence at one end of the junction differs from germline and may be a read error. The CDR3 region has the DNA TGCGCCAGCAGCCTTAGCGGGGGGGATGAGCAGTTCTTC. This sequence encodes CASSLSGGDEQFF. The chain couples TRBV7-9 to TRBJ2-1, with 11 bases matching TRBD2. The CDR3 extends over 13 amino acids. CDR1 is SEHNR, CDR2 FQNEAQ, per germline (reference sequence).

A note on this clonotype: The junction shows a germline mismatch at one end, possibly a read error. The V call is TRBV7-9, the J call TRBJ2-3; D assignment may be TRBD1 or TRBD2 (5 bases each). Germline loops: CDR1 SEHNR, CDR2 FQNEAQ (reference sequence). The length of the CDR3 is 12 residues. The chain's CDR3 is CASSVGASYEAF. CDR3 DNA: TGTGCCAGCAGCGTAGGGGCTAGCTACGAGGCTTTT.

In the case of this clonotype: Here the CDR3 omits its conserved ending phenylalanine or tryptophan, so a read error is the likely source. The CDR3: CASGLGSTDTQYL. The CDR3 nucleotides read TGTGCCAGCGGCTTGGGGAGCACAGATACGCAGTATCTT. The gene calls are TRBV5-8 and TRBJ2-3; D unclear. CDR1 SGHTS and CDR2 YDEGEE come from the germline V gene. The CDR3 consists of 13 residues.